One and the same sample provided the 28 T cell receptor beta chains below, sequenced in a study of cytomegalovirus exposure and HLA in healthy donors. The method was immunoSEQ multiplex PCR; TCRdb's version includes in-frame clones alone and lacks a portion of them. This sample carries about 330,000 clones, roughly 85% of them seen once, and the ten largest clones take more than 0.8%. The material sequenced was PBMCs. The receptor set was obtained from a woman aged 18-35 years in good health and CMV-seronegative.

This chain uses TRBV4-1 with TRBJ2-4, with 8 nucleotides matching TRBD2. CDR3 length: 17 residues. Germline V CDR1 and CDR2: MGHRA, YSYEKL. J gave up 1 base and V 0 bases, and 5 bases lay outside the gene matches. In DNA form, the CDR3 reads TGCGCCAGCAGCCAAGATTCTGCTAGCGGGGCCAAAAACATTCAGTACTTC. It is translated as CASSQDSASGAKNIQYF.

A single count supports this clone. This chain connects TRBV7-8 to TRBJ2-3, with 9 positions matching TRBD2. V lost 1 base and J lost 6; bases outside the gene matches: 2. CDR3 length: 14 amino acids. Germline V gives CDR1 SGHVS, CDR2 FQNEAQ. DNA of the CDR3: TGTGCCAGCAGCTTAGGGACTAGCGCCGATACGCAGTATTTT. As protein: CASSLGTSADTQYF.

This clone is a singleton in its sample. The chain links TRBV7-6 to TRBJ2-5; TRBD2 matches at 9 bases. The CDR3 is 15 amino acids. Trimming cost V 3 bases and J 5 bases; bases outside gene matches: 7. Per germline, CDR1 SGHVS and CDR2 FNYEAQ. CDR3 bases: TGTGCCAGCAGCTTTCGAACTAGCGGGTTGGAGACCCAGTACTTC. Residues: CASSFRTSGLETQYF. Complete variable domain (other parts from reference TRBV7-6 and TRBJ2-5): GAGVSQSPRYKVTKRGQDVALRCDPISGHVSLYWYRQALGQGPEFLTYFNYEAQQDKSGLPNDRFSAERPEGSISTLTIQRTEQRDSAMYRCASSFRTSGLETQYFGPGTRLLVL.

The rearrangement joins TRBV11-1 to TRBJ2-2; D unclear. The CDR3 loop spans 15 amino acids. Germline CDR1 SGHAT, CDR2 FQDESV (reference sequence). The V gene lost 6 bases and the J gene lost 2 bases, with 13 bases spanning the gap. This chain's CDR3 is CASSFSRVNTGELFF. CDR3 nucleotide sequence: TGTGCCAGCAGTTTTAGTAGAGTTAACACCGGGGAGCTGTTTTTT.

V gene TRBV19 combines with J gene TRBJ2-7, with D tentatively TRBD2 (6 bases). Trimming removed 7 bases from V and 5 bases from J, with 15 bases in between. The CDR3 length is 13 residues. Per the germline V gene, CDR1 is LNHDA and CDR2 is SQIVND (reference sequence). The CDR3 loop reads CASTTGSGDEQYF. For the CDR3, the DNA is TGTGCCAGTACCACCGGGAGTGGGGACGAGCAGTACTTC.

For this clone: One end of the junction fails to match germline, which may point to a read error. This rearrangement joins TRBV7-7 to TRBJ2-3, with D tentatively TRBD2 (6 bases). The CDR3 length is 16 residues. Germline loops: CDR1 SSHAT, CDR2 FNYEAQ (reference sequence). This CDR3 reads CASSPGPASVTDTQYF. The CDR3 DNA reads TGTGCTAGCAGCCCCGGGCCGGCTAGCGTCACAGATACGCAGTATTTT.

This clone was seen many times. The rearrangement joins TRBV11-2 to TRBJ2-7; D remains unclear. V was trimmed by 3 bases and J by 5 bases, leaving 8 bases between them. The CDR3 length is 12 residues. In germline, CDR1 is SGHAT, CDR2 FQNNGV. The CDR3 DNA follows: TGTGCCAGCAGCTTGGCCCGCCACGAGCAGTACTTC. This sequence encodes CASSLARHEQYF. The full variable domain, its missing parts supplied by reference TRBV11-2 and TRBJ2-7, is EAGVAQSPRYKIIEKRQSVAFWCNPISGHATLYWYQQILGQGPKLLIQFQNNGVVDDSQLPKDRFSAERLKGVDSTLKIQPAKLEDSAVYLCASSLARHEQYFGPGTRLTVT.

The chain combines TRBV2 with TRBJ1-2; D may be TRBD1 (6 bases). This CDR3 is 13 amino acids long. Germline CDR1 SNHLY, CDR2 FYNNEI. Trimming stripped 6 bases from V and 6 bases from J, with 14 bases between. In DNA form, the CDR3 reads TGTGCCAGCAGGAGGGGTGAGGGGGATGGCTACACCTTC. Encoded protein: CASRRGEGDGYTF.

This clone has a single count. The J gene is TRBJ2-7, the V gene TRBV28; weak D call: TRBD2 (6 bases). There are 15 residues in the CDR3. Per germline, CDR1 MDHEN and CDR2 SYDVKM. V lost 2 bases and J lost 0, with 11 bases in between. The CDR3 sequence: CASSLPGLNSYEQYF. The CDR3 DNA reads TGTGCCAGCAGTTTACCGGGACTGAACTCCTACGAGCAGTACTTC.

Note on this clone: This CDR3 is also generated by other DNA sequences in the sample. The chain couples TRBV27 to TRBJ1-1; D possibly corresponds to TRBD1 (5 bases). Trimming left V 2 bases short and J 2 bases short, with 6 bases between. The CDR3 contains 13 residues. The germline CDR1 and CDR2 sequences are MNHEY and SMNVEV (reference sequence). CDR3 in DNA: TGTGCCAGCAGTTTACAGGGCAACACTGAAGCTTTCTTT. This encodes CASSLQGNTEAFF.

Points on this clone: The sample holds other DNA sequences that translate to the same CDR3. The V call is TRBV6-1, the J call TRBJ2-2, with 14 nucleotides matching TRBD2. J lost 4 bases, V lost 4 bases, and 8 bases had no gene match. The CDR3 runs 18 residues. From germline, CDR1 is MNHNS and CDR2 SASEGT. The CDR3 sequence is CASSGRLAGGPFTGELFF. Written as DNA, the CDR3 is TGTGCCAGCAGTGGGCGACTAGCGGGAGGGCCATTCACCGGGGAGCTGTTTTTT.

V gene TRBV6-1 combines with J gene TRBJ1-2; TRBD1 matches at 12 bases. Per germline, CDR1 MNHNS and CDR2 SASEGT. This CDR3 comprises 17 residues. J lost 2 bases, V lost 3 bases, and 7 bases had no gene match. The CDR3 region has the DNA TGTGCCAGCAGTGACCCCGGGACAGGGGGCCCCAACTATGGCTACACCTTC. This codes for CASSDPGTGGPNYGYTF.

The chain couples TRBV6-5 to TRBJ2-5; weak D call: TRBD2 (6 bases). CDR3 length: 14 amino acids. Germline CDR1 MNHEY, CDR2 SVGAGI. Trimming removed 4 bases at V and 2 bases at J, with 11 bases between. CDR3 loop: CASSSGLIQETQYF. CDR3 DNA sequence: TGTGCCAGCAGTTCGGGACTCATACAAGAGACCCAGTACTTC.

The V call is TRBV9, the J call TRBJ2-7, with a weak D call TRBD1 (6 bases). The germline gives CDR1 SGDLS, CDR2 YYNGEE. The CDR3 covers 15 residues. V shed 3 bases and J shed 3 bases, with 16 bases lying between them. CDR3 DNA: TGTGCCAGCAGCGGACACCGGGACACCTACTACGAGCAGTACTTC. Translated: CASSGHRDTYYEQYF.

V usage is TRBV4-2 and J usage is TRBJ2-1; D unclear. The ends were cut back, 2 bases at V and 7 bases at J, with 12 bases in the middle. The CDR3 extends over 14 amino acids. In germline, CDR1 is LGHNA, CDR2 YNFKEQ. The chain's CDR3 is CASSQIDPENEQFF. The CDR3 nucleotides are TGTGCCAGCAGCCAAATAGACCCGGAGAATGAGCAGTTCTTC.

J is TRBJ1-1 and V is TRBV11-2, with TRBD1 matching over 8 bases. CDR1 is SGHAT and CDR2 is FQNNGV in the germline V gene. Germline trimming cut 1 base from V and 7 bases from J; bases unmatched to any gene: 2. The CDR3 extends over 13 amino acids. CDR3 sequence (DNA): TGTGCCAGCAGCTTAGGGGACAGGCGTGAAGCTTTCTTT. Encoded protein: CASSLGDRREAFF. The variable domain in full, completed from reference TRBV11-2 and TRBJ1-1, reads EAGVAQSPRYKIIEKRQSVAFWCNPISGHATLYWYQQILGQGPKLLIQFQNNGVVDDSQLPKDRFSAERLKGVDSTLKIQPAKLEDSAVYLCASSLGDRREAFFGQGTRLTVV.

This clone has just one count. The chain couples TRBV5-4 to TRBJ2-7; the match to TRBD1 covers 7 bases. In germline, CDR1 is SGHNT, CDR2 YYREEE (reference sequence). Trimming cost V 3 bases and J 6 bases; bases outside gene matches: 6. This CDR3 is 13 amino acids long. CDR3 DNA sequence: TGTGCCAGCAGCTCTACAGGGGCTGGCGAGCAGTACTTC. It encodes CASSSTGAGEQYF.

This chain links TRBV15 with TRBJ2-7, with 10 bases aligning to TRBD2. Trimming took 2 bases from V and 0 from J; bases not matched to a gene: 10. Germline V gives CDR1 LNHNV, CDR2 YYDKDF (reference sequence). CDR3 size: 18 residues. CDR3 protein: CATSRNLAGARSSYEQYF. The CDR3 DNA reads as TGTGCCACCAGCAGAAACCTAGCGGGAGCCAGGAGCTCCTACGAGCAGTACTTC.

The CDR3 DNA reads TGCAGCGTTACAGGGGGCGTAAGGGACACTGAAGCTTTCTTT. Protein: CSVTGGVRDTEAFF. The chain employs TRBV29-1 and TRBJ1-1; 9 nucleotides line up with TRBD1. CDR3 length: 14 residues. Germline lookup yields CDR1 SQVTM and CDR2 ANQGSEA. Trimming at V came to 5 bases and at J to 3 bases, leaving 7 bases not matched to a gene.

This clone has just one count. The chain uses TRBV5-8 and TRBJ2-7; 10 bases are a match to TRBD1. Germline V gene lookup returns CDR1 SGHTS and CDR2 YDEGEE. The V and J ends lost 5 bases and 5 bases, in that order; junction bases with no gene match: 7. This CDR3 is 14 amino acids long. CDR3 nucleotide sequence: TGTGCCAGCAGACCCCGACAGGGGGCGGACGAGCAGTACTTC. Translation: CASRPRQGADEQYF.

This sequence joins TRBV19 and TRBJ2-7; 13 nucleotides line up with TRBD2. V gave up 3 bases and J gave up 6 bases; unmatched junction bases: 2. The CDR3 is made up of 14 amino acids. Per germline, CDR1 LNHDA and CDR2 SQIVND (reference sequence). CDR3: CASSMTSGRTEQYF. CDR3 nucleotides: TGTGCCAGTAGTATGACTAGCGGGAGGACCGAGCAGTACTTC.

CDR3 nucleotide sequence: TGCAGCGTGGCACAGGCCGGGGAGACCCAGTACTTC. Translation gives CSVAQAGETQYF. The rearrangement uses TRBV29-1 and TRBJ2-5; perhaps TRBD1 as D (5 bases). V was pared by 6 bases and J by 5 bases, with 13 bases between. Germline V gives CDR1 SQVTM, CDR2 ANQGSEA. The CDR3 totals 12 residues.

The J gene is TRBJ2-7, the V gene TRBV2, with TRBD1 as a possible D gene (7 bases). Germline-derived CDR1 and CDR2 are SNHLY and FYNNEI. V was clipped by 5 bases and J by 2 bases, with 13 bases between them. CDR3 size: 14 residues. The CDR3 is CASSPTGRPYEQYF. The CDR3 DNA is TGTGCCAGCAGTCCGACAGGGAGGCCCTACGAGCAGTACTTC.

The chain combines TRBV6-5 with TRBJ1-2, with D possibly matching TRBD1 (6 bases). The CDR3 is 14 amino acids. CDR1 is MNHEY and CDR2 is SVGAGI in the germline V gene. V was trimmed by 5 bases and J by 1 base, leaving 11 bases between them. The DNA of the CDR3 is TGTGCCAGCAGTGTGGGACACCTTAACTATGGCTACACCTTC. The encoded protein is CASSVGHLNYGYTF.

The gene calls are TRBV27 and TRBJ1-1; no firm D call. Germline assignment: CDR1 MNHEY and CDR2 SMNVEV (reference sequence). V lost 2 bases to trimming and J lost 3 bases, with 13 bases between them. This CDR3 region has 15 residues. The CDR3 coding sequence is TGTGCCAGCAGTTTAACGGCCATCGGGGACACTGAAGCTTTCTTT. This encodes CASSLTAIGDTEAFF.

This chain uses TRBV7-6 with TRBJ1-4; D possibly corresponds to TRBD1 (5 bases). Trimming removed 0 bases at V and 8 bases at J, with 16 bases between. The germline CDR1 and CDR2 sequences are SGHVS and FNYEAQ. The CDR3 spans 16 residues. CDR3 residues: CASSLASGGGREKLFF. Here the CDR3 DNA reads TGTGCCAGCAGCTTAGCGAGTGGGGGGGGTAGGGAAAAACTGTTTTTT.

This sequence joins TRBV7-2 and TRBJ1-2, with 7 bases fitting TRBD1. J gave up 6 bases and V 5 bases, and 6 bases lay outside the gene matches. From germline, CDR1 is SGHTA and CDR2 FQGNSA. The CDR3 covers 13 residues. CDR3 in amino acids: CASSPGQLDGYTF. DNA of the CDR3: TGTGCCAGCAGCCCGGGACAGTTGGATGGCTACACCTTC. Drawing the rest from reference TRBV7-2 and TRBJ1-2, the complete variable domain is GAGVSQSPSNKVTEKGKDVELRCDPISGHTALYWYRQSLGQGLEFLIYFQGNSAPDKSGLPSDRFSAERTGGSVSTLTIQRTQQEDSAVYLCASSPGQLDGYTFGSGTRLTVV.

The CDR3 DNA is TGTGCCAGCAGACAGGGGGGCTCTGGAAACACCATATATTTT. Its protein is CASRQGGSGNTIYF. This rearrangement joins TRBV6-5 to TRBJ1-3; 8 nucleotides line up with TRBD1. The length of the CDR3 is 14 residues. Germline V gene sequence: CDR1 MNHEY, CDR2 SVGAGI. J gave up 0 bases and V 6 bases, and 1 base lay outside the gene matches.